This entry lists 17 T cell receptor beta chains sequenced from one sample in a study of blood T cell repertoires in COVID-19. TCRdb's copy holds only in-frame clones and misses some; the assay was immunoSEQ multiplex PCR. The data hold about 280,000 clones, with approximately 88% observed a single time. The specimen sequenced was peripheral blood. The receptors were gathered from a young man with active or convalescent COVID-19.

The chain uses TRBV27 and TRBJ2-2; TRBD1 might be the D (5 bases). With 4 bases removed from V and 4 bases from J, the gap between germline ends came to 10 bases. CDR3 size: 14 residues. Germline V gene data show CDR1 as MNHEY and CDR2 as SMNVEV (reference sequence). CDR3 nucleotides: TGTGCCAGCAGTTATAGGGGTAGCACCGGGGAGCTGTTTTTT. Its translation is CASSYRGSTGELFF.

V and J are TRBV5-1 and TRBJ1-1; no clear D gene. This CDR3 has 14 residues. Trimming removed 0 bases at V and 5 bases at J, with 11 bases between. Germline assignment: CDR1 SGHRS and CDR2 YFSETQ. The CDR3: CASSLGVVETEAFF. The CDR3 DNA reads TGCGCCAGCAGCTTGGGAGTTGTTGAAACTGAAGCTTTCTTT.

The chain has TRBV10-2 and TRBJ1-6; D uncertain. The CDR3 runs to 15 residues. Germline V gene sequence: CDR1 WSHSY, CDR2 SAAADI. The V end was cut by 2 bases, the J end by 9 bases, with 14 bases between. The CDR3 here is CASSEGEVLGSPLHF. Here the CDR3 DNA reads TGCGCCAGCAGTGAGGGGGAGGTATTGGGTTCACCCCTCCACTTT.

This rearrangement joins TRBV5-6 to TRBJ2-5; 9 bases match TRBD1. The CDR3 is 14 residues long. J gave up 2 bases and V 3 bases, and 2 bases lay outside the gene matches. CDR1 and CDR2 from the germline V gene are SGHDT and YYEEEE. The DNA for the CDR3 is TGTGCCAGCAGCTGGACAGGGGAGCAAGAGACCCAGTACTTC. Translating gives CASSWTGEQETQYF.

This chain links TRBV24-1 with TRBJ1-5; D possibly corresponds to TRBD1 (5 bases). Germline CDR1 KGHDR, CDR2 SFDVKD. This CDR3 spans 14 amino acids. The V end was cut by 4 bases, the J end by 3 bases, with 9 bases between. CDR3 sequence: CATSEGTSNQPQHF. In nucleotides, the CDR3 is TGTGCCACCAGTGAGGGGACTTCCAATCAGCCCCAGCATTTT.

The chain carries TRBV6-2 or TRBV6-3 and TRBJ1-1, with 12 bases that match TRBD1. J lost 0 bases, V lost 4 bases, and 6 bases had no gene match. The CDR3 sequence is 17 residues long. CDR1 and CDR2 (germline): MNHEY, SVGEGT. DNA of the CDR3: TGTGCCAGCAGTTTCGGGGACAGGGGGCCATTGAACACTGAAGCTTTCTTT. Its protein is CASSFGDRGPLNTEAFF.

In this sample, this clone turned up once. The chain joins TRBV5-4 to TRBJ2-1, with 15 bases that match TRBD2. The CDR3 length is 17 residues. Germline V gene lookup returns CDR1 SGHNT and CDR2 YYREEE (reference sequence). Trimming at V came to 4 bases and at J to 4 bases, leaving 6 bases not matched to a gene. CDR3 loop: CASSPGTSGGPYNEQFF. The CDR3 bases are TGTGCCAGCAGCCCTGGGACTAGCGGGGGGCCATACAATGAGCAGTTCTTC.

The chain has TRBV7-9 and TRBJ2-1; D possibly corresponds to TRBD2 (6 bases). Germline CDR1 and CDR2: SEHNR and FQNEAQ (reference sequence). The germline V and J ends were trimmed by 7 bases and 3 bases, with 10 bases remaining between them. This CDR3 has 13 residues. CDR3 residues: CASTLGGYNEQFF. DNA of the CDR3: TGTGCCAGCACCCTCGGGGGCTACAATGAGCAGTTCTTC.

The V call is TRBV19, the J call TRBJ1-4, with D tentatively TRBD1 (6 bases). CDR1 is LNHDA and CDR2 is SQIVND in the germline V gene (reference sequence). V gave up 3 bases and J gave up 6 bases, with 14 bases separating them. The CDR3 contains 15 residues. CDR3 protein: CASSILVRGDEKLFF. For the CDR3, the DNA is TGTGCCAGTAGTATTTTGGTCAGGGGAGATGAAAAACTGTTTTTT.

V and J are TRBV7-9 and TRBJ2-5; D uncertain. Germline CDR1 is SEHNR and CDR2 is FQNEAQ (reference sequence). The CDR3 length is 15 residues. V lost 0 bases and J lost 3, with 11 bases in between. Here the CDR3 reads CASSLAYTEKETQYF. Here the CDR3 DNA reads TGTGCCAGCAGCTTAGCGTATACAGAGAAAGAGACCCAGTACTTC.

The chain employs TRBV7-2 and TRBJ2-3; possibly TRBD2 for D (5 bases). CDR3 length: 13 residues. The V end lost 4 bases, the J end lost 4 bases, and 9 bases lay between the germline ends. The V gene's germline CDR1 is SGHTA and CDR2 FQGNSA. The CDR3 sequence is CASSSGGSDTQYF. CDR3 bases: TGTGCCAGCAGCTCCGGAGGTTCAGATACGCAGTATTTT.

This clone came up a few times. The chain recombines TRBV9 with TRBJ1-2; no clear D. CDR3 length equals 13 residues. Germline CDR1 is SGDLS and CDR2 is YYNGEE. V lost 0 bases and J lost 2, with 5 bases in between. This CDR3 reads CASSVESNYGYTF. CDR3 coding DNA: TGTGCCAGCAGCGTAGAAAGCAACTATGGCTACACCTTC. Full variable domain (remainder filled in from reference TRBV9 and TRBJ1-2): DSGVTQTPKHLITATGQRVTLRCSPRSGDLSVYWYQQSLDQGLQFLIQYYNGEERAKGNILERFSAQQFPDLHSELNLSSLELGDSALYFCASSVESNYGYTFGSGTRLTVV.

V usage is TRBV7-3 and J usage is TRBJ2-3; unclear D gene. Germline CDR1 and CDR2: SGHTA and FQGTGA. V gave up 3 bases and J gave up 4 bases, with 11 bases separating them. The CDR3 sequence is 14 residues long. The CDR3 sequence: CASSFGRRSDTQYF. CDR3 nucleotides: TGTGCCAGCAGCTTTGGCCGAAGATCAGATACGCAGTATTTT.

This clone was seen once. This chain links TRBV5-1 with TRBJ1-4, with D perhaps matching TRBD1 (5 bases). The CDR3 extends over 18 amino acids. Germline lookup yields CDR1 SGHRS and CDR2 YFSETQ. V gave up 0 bases and J gave up 8 bases, with 23 bases separating them. The CDR3 DNA sequence: TGCGCCAGCAGCTTGGAAGGTGGTCAGGGCCCCCCCACAGAAAAACTGTTTTTT. This sequence encodes CASSLEGGQGPPTEKLFF.

The CDR3 sequence: CASSLAGDYGYTF. The CDR3 DNA sequence: TGCGCCAGCAGCCTGGCGGGGGACTATGGCTACACCTTC. V is TRBV4-1 and J is TRBJ1-2, with D possibly being TRBD1 (5 bases). The CDR3 length is 13 residues. Trimming removed 4 bases at V and 3 bases at J, with 9 bases between. Germline V CDR1 and CDR2: MGHRA, YSYEKL.

The chain couples TRBV6-5 to TRBJ2-3, with 11 bases lining up with TRBD2. The ends lost 4 bases at V and 4 bases at J; junction bases unmatched: 7. The CDR3 consists of 16 residues. The V gene's germline CDR1 is MNHEY and CDR2 SVGAGI. DNA for the CDR3: TGTGCCAGCAGTTCTGATAGCGGGGGGGGAGCAGATACGCAGTATTTT. Translated, it gives CASSSDSGGGADTQYF.

The chain employs TRBV2 and TRBJ1-1; 9 nucleotides agree with TRBD1. In germline, CDR1 is SNHLY, CDR2 FYNNEI. V shed 4 bases, J shed 2 bases, and the junction held 8 bases outside the gene matches. CDR3 length equals 16 residues. The CDR3 protein is CASSAGTGTYNTEAFF. The DNA for the CDR3 is TGTGCCAGCAGTGCCGGGACAGGGACCTATAACACTGAAGCTTTCTTT.